Below, 9 T cell receptor beta chains from the same sample are listed, as sequenced in a study of shared clonotypes between healthy human individuals. Profiled with immunoSEQ multiplex PCR; TCRdb holds only in-frame clones, not every one. Here the sample spans some 2,000,000 clones, roughly 95% being singletons. Naive CD8 isolation took CD45RO-negative cells positively selected for CCR7 and excluded terminally differentiated effector memory CD45RA+ cells. Sequenced input: naive CD8+ T cells sorted from blood. Receptors were obtained from a man aged 18 to 29 in good health.

This clone was seen just once. V usage is TRBV11-2 and J usage is TRBJ2-6, with TRBD2 as a possible D gene (5 bases). This CDR3 spans 17 amino acids. V was cut by 5 bases and J by 0 bases, with 14 bases left in between. Germline loops: CDR1 SGHAT, CDR2 FQNNGV. The CDR3 nucleotides read TGTGCCAGCAGCCCGGAGGTGTGGGGCTCTGGGGCCAACGTCCTGACTTTC. Protein product: CASSPEVWGSGANVLTF.

The gene calls are TRBV7-3 and TRBJ2-2; no clear D gene. Germline V gene lookup returns CDR1 SGHTA and CDR2 FQGTGA. With 3 bases removed from V and 6 bases from J, the gap between germline ends came to 5 bases. CDR3 length: 12 residues. CDR3 nucleotide sequence: TGTGCCAGCAGCTTCAAGTCCGGGGAGCTGTTTTTT. Translation gives CASSFKSGELFF.

Concerning this clone itself: Other DNA sequences in this specimen translate into the identical CDR3. The rearrangement joins TRBV7-9 to TRBJ2-7; no definite D call. The CDR3 loop spans 12 amino acids. Germline loops: CDR1 SEHNR, CDR2 FQNEAQ (reference sequence). The V end was cut by 3 bases, the J end by 4 bases, with 7 bases between. The CDR3 is CASSLGQYEQYF. CDR3 DNA sequence: TGTGCCAGCAGCTTGGGTCAGTACGAGCAGTACTTC. Full variable domain (missing parts from reference TRBV7-9 and TRBJ2-7): DTGVSQNPRHKITKRGQNVTFRCDPISEHNRLYWYRQTLGQGPEFLTYFQNEAQLEKSRLLSDRFSAERPKGSFSTLEIQRTEQGDSAMYLCASSLGQYEQYFGPGTRLTVT.

The gene calls are TRBV7-2 and TRBJ2-6; D gene unclear. The CDR3 length is 14 residues. The germline V gene encodes CDR1 SGHTA and CDR2 FQGNSA. V was pared by 5 bases and J by 0 bases, with 5 bases between. In nucleotides, the CDR3 is TGTGCCAGCAGCGGGGACTCTGGGGCCAACGTCCTGACTTTC. This gives the protein CASSGDSGANVLTF.

The chain joins TRBV11-2 to TRBJ1-1, with D possibly being TRBD1 (5 bases). The CDR3 is 12 residues long. V gave up 9 bases and J gave up 6 bases, with 14 bases separating them. The germline gives CDR1 SGHAT, CDR2 FQNNGV. In nucleotides, the CDR3 is TGTGCCAGTACTCGCGGGGGGTCTGAAGCTTTCTTT. This gives the protein CASTRGGSEAFF. The variable domain in full, completed from reference TRBV11-2 and TRBJ1-1, reads EAGVAQSPRYKIIEKRQSVAFWCNPISGHATLYWYQQILGQGPKLLIQFQNNGVVDDSQLPKDRFSAERLKGVDSTLKIQPAKLEDSAVYLCASTRGGSEAFFGQGTRLTVV.

Details on this clone: Other DNA sequences in this sample translate to the same CDR3. J is TRBJ1-5 and V is TRBV27; perhaps TRBD1 as D (6 bases). CDR1 and CDR2 from the germline V gene are MNHEY and SMNVEV (reference sequence). Trimming took off 2 bases at V and 4 bases at J, with 9 bases between the two ends. The CDR3 contains 14 residues. CDR3 sequence reads: CASSLRQVNQPQHF. The CDR3 DNA is TGTGCCAGCAGTTTACGACAGGTGAATCAGCCCCAGCATTTT.

J is TRBJ2-2 and V is TRBV11-2; perhaps D is TRBD1 or TRBD2 (5 bases each). V lost 5 bases, J lost 6 bases, and 10 bases lay in between. The CDR3 runs 13 residues. Per germline, CDR1 SGHAT and CDR2 FQNNGV. CDR3 residues: CASSPRGAGELFF. The CDR3 nucleotides read TGTGCCAGCAGCCCCCGGGGCGCCGGGGAGCTGTTTTTT.

The rearrangement links TRBV5-4 to TRBJ1-1, with D possibly matching TRBD1 (6 bases). Germline lookup yields CDR1 SGHNT and CDR2 YYREEE (reference sequence). The V and J ends lost 0 bases and 4 bases respectively, with 16 bases between them. CDR3 length: 16 residues. CDR3 residues: CASSLAAGAYSTEAFF. DNA of the CDR3: TGTGCCAGCAGCTTGGCCGCGGGGGCCTATTCCACTGAAGCTTTCTTT.

V is TRBV27 and J is TRBJ2-7, with TRBD2 identical over 9 bases. V lost 5 bases and J lost 5; bases outside the gene matches: 4. This CDR3 region has 13 residues. CDR1 is MNHEY, CDR2 SMNVEV, per germline (reference sequence). CDR3 residues: CASSPSGTNEQYF. The CDR3 DNA follows: TGTGCCAGCAGTCCTAGCGGGACTAACGAGCAGTACTTC.